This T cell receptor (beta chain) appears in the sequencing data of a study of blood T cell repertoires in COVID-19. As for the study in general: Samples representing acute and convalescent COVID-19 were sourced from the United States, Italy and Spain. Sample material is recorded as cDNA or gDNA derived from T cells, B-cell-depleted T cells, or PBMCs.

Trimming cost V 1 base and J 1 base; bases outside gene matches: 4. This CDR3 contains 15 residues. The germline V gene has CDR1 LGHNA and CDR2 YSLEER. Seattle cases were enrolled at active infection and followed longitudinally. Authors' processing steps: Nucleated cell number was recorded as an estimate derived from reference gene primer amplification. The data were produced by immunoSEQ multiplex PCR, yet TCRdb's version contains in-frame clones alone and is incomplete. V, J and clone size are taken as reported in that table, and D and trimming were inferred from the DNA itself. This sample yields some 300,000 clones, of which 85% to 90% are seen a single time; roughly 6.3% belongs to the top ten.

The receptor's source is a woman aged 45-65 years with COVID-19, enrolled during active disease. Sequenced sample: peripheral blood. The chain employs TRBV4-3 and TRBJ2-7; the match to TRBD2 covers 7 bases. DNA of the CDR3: TGCGCCAGCAGCCAAGGAGCGGGACCATCCTACGAGCAGTACTTC. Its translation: CASSQGAGPSYEQYF.